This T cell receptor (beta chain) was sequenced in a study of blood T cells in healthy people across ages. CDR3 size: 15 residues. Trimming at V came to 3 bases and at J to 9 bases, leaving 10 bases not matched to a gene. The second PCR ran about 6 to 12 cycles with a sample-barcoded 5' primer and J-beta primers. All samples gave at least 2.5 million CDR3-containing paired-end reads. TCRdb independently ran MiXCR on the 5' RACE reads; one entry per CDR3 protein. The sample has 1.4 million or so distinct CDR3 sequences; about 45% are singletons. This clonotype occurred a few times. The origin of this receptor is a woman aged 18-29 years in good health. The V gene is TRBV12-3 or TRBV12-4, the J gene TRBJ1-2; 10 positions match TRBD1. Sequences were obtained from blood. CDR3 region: CASSFAGQGDASYTF. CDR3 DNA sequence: TGTGCCAGCAGTTTCGCCGGACAGGGGGACGCGAGCTACACCTTC.